The rows below give T cell receptor beta chains drawn from one sample of a study of shared clonotypes between healthy human individuals. The repertoire was sequenced with immunoSEQ multiplex PCR; TCRdb's copy has only in-frame clones and lacks some. The sample carries 1,100,000 or so clones, 78% recorded once. Sequencing was performed on memory CD4+ T cells from PBMCs. The receptors derive from a man in his late teens or twenties in good health. Some clones in this sample may be carry-over from other donors' samples. CDR3s include the opening cysteine and the closing phenylalanine or tryptophan. Each record gives: D gene, V gene, J gene, clone size, CDR3 protein, CDR3 DNA. The D gene is left open where the match is weak. Only some rows state a clone size, as once, few, many or a class for expanded clones.

TRBD1,TRBV7-9,TRBJ1-1,once,CASSSQGGTEAFF,TGTGCCAGCAGCTCACAGGGGGGCACTGAAGCTTTCTTT
NA,TRBV5-1,TRBJ2-7,few,CASSLTADLEQYF,TGCGCCAGCAGCTTGACGGCAGATTTAGAGCAGTACTTC
NA,TRBV7-2,TRBJ1-1,NA,CASSLGQMNTEAFF,TGTGCCAGCAGCTTAGGGCAGATGAACACTGAAGCTTTCTTT
TRBD1,TRBV27,TRBJ2-5,few,CASSFFRGSETQYF,TGTGCCAGCAGTTTTTTCAGGGGGTCGGAGACCCAGTACTTC
NA,TRBV18,TRBJ1-5,NA,CASSPRGVRGQPQHF,TGTGCCAGCTCACCCAGAGGGGTAAGGGGTCAGCCCCAGCATTTT
NA,TRBV19,TRBJ1-1,NA,CASSFMNTEAFF,TGTGCCAGTAGCTTCATGAACACTGAAGCTTTCTTT
NA,TRBV27,TRBJ2-1,NA,CASSLIRTGYNEQFF,TGTGCCAGCAGTTTAATAAGAACTGGTTACAATGAGCAGTTCTTC
TRBD1,TRBV5-1,TRBJ2-5,NA,CASSLPGQGIETQYF,TGCGCCAGCAGCTTACCGGGACAGGGTATAGAGACCCAGTACTTC
TRBD1,TRBV5-6,TRBJ2-7,NA,CASSPGTGAYEQYF,TGTGCCAGCAGTCCCGGGACAGGGGCCTACGAGCAGTACTTC
NA,TRBV5-1,TRBJ2-3,NA,CASSPIGEASGTQYF,TGCGCCAGCAGCCCAATAGGGGAGGCGTCGGGTACGCAGTATTTT
NA,TRBV4-1,TRBJ1-3,few,CASRQIATSGNTIYF,TGCGCCAGCAGACAAATAGCTACCTCGGGAAACACCATATATTTT
TRBD1,TRBV11-1,TRBJ2-7,NA,CASSTGTGISYF,TGTGCCAGCAGCACCGGGACAGGAATCTCGTACTTC
TRBD1,TRBV5-1,TRBJ1-4,once,CASSRGTGKATNEKLFF,TGCGCCAGCAGCCGAGGGACAGGGAAAGCAACTAATGAAAAACTGTTTTTT
NA,TRBV7-2,TRBJ2-3,NA,CASSLGAFTDTQYF,TGTGCCAGCAGCCTAGGGGCCTTCACAGATACGCAGTATTTT
NA,TRBV6-1,TRBJ2-6,once,CASSELMGAGANVLTF,TGTGCCAGCAGTGAATTGATGGGAGCTGGGGCCAACGTCCTGACTTTC
NA,TRBV6-4,TRBJ1-1,NA,CASSDSGKNTEAFF,TGTGCCAGCAGTGACTCAGGGAAGAACACTGAAGCTTTCTTT
TRBD2,TRBV7-2,TRBJ2-3,NA,CASSLPGTSGRATQYF,TGTGCCAGCAGCTTACCCGGGACTAGCGGGAGGGCCACGCAGTATTTT
NA,TRBV6-6,TRBJ1-5,few,CASSYSTNQPQHF,TGTGCCAGCAGTTACTCGACTAATCAGCCCCAGCATTTT
NA,TRBV11-3,TRBJ1-1,NA,CASSPTRGSEAFF,TGTGCCAGCAGCCCCACCCGGGGGAGTGAAGCTTTCTTT
NA,TRBV7-8,TRBJ1-5,NA,CASSVYFGDSRVQPQHF,TGTGCCAGCAGCGTCTATTTCGGGGACTCACGGGTTCAGCCCCAGCATTTT
TRBD2,TRBV7-8,TRBJ2-1,once,CASSAREGDNEQFF,TGTGCCAGCAGCGCACGGGAGGGGGACAATGAGCAGTTCTTC
NA,TRBV9,TRBJ1-1,NA,CASSVGYSSNTEAFF,TGTGCCAGCAGCGTAGGCTACAGTTCGAACACTGAAGCTTTCTTT
NA,TRBV11-3,TRBJ2-1,NA,CASSVGGAVTSYNEQFF,TGTGCCAGCAGCGTCGGTGGGGCGGTCACCTCCTACAATGAGCAGTTCTTC
TRBD1,TRBV4-1,TRBJ1-4,NA,CASSHRTGLGGGSEKLFF,TGCGCCAGCAGCCACCGGACAGGGTTGGGAGGTGGAAGCGAAAAACTGTTTTTT
NA,TRBV28,TRBJ2-4,NA,CASSGRTLAKNIQYF,TGTGCCAGCAGTGGAAGGACTTTAGCCAAAAACATTCAGTACTTC
NA,TRBV1,TRBJ2-7,NA,CTSSQVGLAGSEQYF,TGCACCAGCAGCCAAGTGGGACTAGCTGGTAGCGAGCAGTACTTC
NA,TRBV10-3,TRBJ1-1,NA,CAIGRLGDTEAFF,TGTGCCATCGGGCGCTTAGGGGACACTGAAGCTTTCTTT
TRBD1,TRBV19,TRBJ2-7,NA,CASSIPGQGTYEQYF,TGTGCCAGTAGTATACCAGGACAGGGGACCTACGAGCAGTACTTC
NA,TRBV5-1,TRBJ1-4,NA,CARWTGTPREKLFF,TGCGCCAGGTGGACGGGAACGCCGCGGGAAAAACTGTTTTTT
TRBD1,TRBV5-1,TRBJ2-7,NA,CASSYNRDSSYEQYF,TGCGCCAGCAGCTACAACCGGGACAGCTCCTACGAGCAGTACTTC
NA,TRBV15,TRBJ1-4,few,CATSPRANGLFF,TGTGCCACCAGCCCACGGGCGAACGGACTGTTTTTT
NA,TRBV30,TRBJ2-6,NA,CAWGRSGANVLTF,TGTGCCTGGGGCCGTTCCGGGGCCAACGTCCTGACTTTC
TRBD1,TRBV5-1,TRBJ2-3,NA,CASSRDRVSDTQYF,TGCGCCAGCAGCCGGGACAGGGTATCAGATACGCAGTATTTT
NA,TRBV19,TRBJ1-5,NA,CASNEGRGQPQHF,TGTGCCAGTAATGAGGGGCGAGGGCAGCCCCAGCATTTT
TRBD1,TRBV9,TRBJ2-3,few,CASSVSSGQGLDTQYF,TGTGCCAGCAGCGTATCGTCGGGACAGGGTCTAGATACGCAGTATTTT
NA,TRBV4-2,TRBJ2-5,few,CASSQTWRTTDARKETQYF,TGTGCCAGCAGCCAAACCTGGCGGACGACGGACGCGAGGAAAGAGACCCAGTACTTC
NA,TRBV2,TRBJ2-7,once,CASGADYEQYF,TGTGCCAGCGGAGCAGACTACGAGCAGTACTTC
NA,TRBV5-1,TRBJ1-1,few,CASSLGGVFTEAFF,TGCGCCAGCAGCTTGGGGGGAGTTTTCACTGAAGCTTTCTTT
TRBD2,TRBV28,TRBJ2-1,NA,CASSLQLAVTYNEQFF,TGTGCCAGCAGTTTACAACTAGCGGTCACCTACAATGAGCAGTTCTTC
TRBD1,TRBV6-1,TRBJ1-3,NA,CASGNTGGSGNTIYF,TGTGCCAGCGGGAATACAGGGGGCTCTGGAAACACCATATATTTT
NA,TRBV18,TRBJ1-2,NA,CASSPGFQGHGYTF,TGTGCCAGCTCACCAGGATTTCAGGGCCATGGCTACACCTTC
NA,TRBV30,TRBJ2-3,once,CAWKFARSSSTDTQYF,TGTGCCTGGAAATTCGCCAGGTCGTCTAGCACAGATACGCAGTATTTT
NA,TRBV6-1,TRBJ2-2,NA,CATFLLRGVGELFF,TGTGCCACCTTTCTCCTGAGGGGTGTCGGGGAGCTGTTTTTT
NA,TRBV18,TRBJ1-2,NA,CASSPNREDYGYTF,TGTGCCAGCTCACCCAACAGGGAAGACTATGGCTACACCTTC
NA,TRBV29-1,TRBJ1-2,NA,CSVGPGPNYGYTF,TGCAGCGTTGGGCCCGGGCCAAACTATGGCTACACCTTC
NA,TRBV7-2,TRBJ2-3,few,CASSLEIPHTQYF,TGTGCCAGCAGCTTAGAAATCCCGCATACGCAGTATTTT
NA,TRBV6-1,TRBJ2-2,NA,CASSESIHTGELFF,TGTGCCAGCAGTGAATCGATCCACACCGGGGAGCTGTTTTTT
TRBD1,TRBV5-4,TRBJ2-7,NA,CASSLIGQGGEQYF,TGTGCCAGCAGCTTGATCGGACAGGGAGGCGAGCAGTACTTC